Following are 23 T cell receptor beta chains from one sample sequenced in a study of T cell responses to AZD1222 COVID-19 vaccine. The data were produced by immunoSEQ multiplex PCR, yet TCRdb's version contains in-frame clones alone and is incomplete. Here the sample spans around 150,000 clones, around 84% being singletons. Sequenced here: peripheral blood, sampled on day 0 of AZD1222 vaccination. All receptors derive from an adult in good health.

The chain combines TRBV7-2 with TRBJ1-1; D gene unclear. Germline CDR1 SGHTA, CDR2 FQGNSA. Trimming cost V 3 bases and J 4 bases, with 12 bases left between them. The CDR3 is 14 amino acids. The CDR3 bases are TGTGCCAGCAGCTTGCAGCCGGAAGGCACTGAAGCTTTCTTT. Its protein product is CASSLQPEGTEAFF.

The rearrangement uses TRBV5-6 and TRBJ1-5; the D gene is possibly TRBD1 (6 bases). The germline V gene encodes CDR1 SGHDT and CDR2 YYEEEE. Trimming took off 2 bases at V and 5 bases at J, with 20 bases between the two ends. This CDR3 region has 17 residues. DNA of the CDR3: TGTGCCAGCAGCTTAAGGTCCCACAGGGTCGGCGATCAGCCCCAGCATTTT. Translating gives CASSLRSHRVGDQPQHF. Full variable domain (remainder filled in from reference TRBV5-6 and TRBJ1-5): DAGVTQSPTHLIKTRGQQVTLRCSPKSGHDTVSWYQQALGQGPQFIFQYYEEEERQRGNFPDRFSGHQFPNYSSELNVNALLLGDSALYLCASSLRSHRVGDQPQHFGDGTRLSIL.

The chain recombines TRBV11-2 with TRBJ2-7; D not resolved. Germline V gives CDR1 SGHAT, CDR2 FQNNGV. With 6 bases removed from V and 4 bases from J, the gap between germline ends came to 13 bases. This CDR3 contains 13 residues. DNA for the CDR3: TGTGCCAGCAGTCGATCAGGAGTTTACGAGCAGTACTTC. It codes for CASSRSGVYEQYF.

The chain is built from TRBV7-9 and TRBJ1-2; 7 bases agree with TRBD1. Germline V CDR1 and CDR2: SEHNR, FQNEAQ (reference sequence). This CDR3 is built from 13 residues. The V gene end was trimmed by 4 bases and the J gene end by 3 bases; junction bases not matched to a gene: 2. The CDR3 reads CASSSRGDYGYTF. For the CDR3, the DNA is TGTGCCAGCAGCTCCAGGGGGGACTATGGCTACACCTTC. Full variable domain (missing parts from reference TRBV7-9 and TRBJ1-2): DTGVSQNPRHKITKRGQNVTFRCDPISEHNRLYWYRQTLGQGPEFLTYFQNEAQLEKSRLLSDRFSAERPKGSFSTLEIQRTEQGDSAMYLCASSSRGDYGYTFGSGTRLTVV.

The chain joins TRBV6-1 to TRBJ1-5; TRBD1 matches 9 bases. Germline V gives CDR1 MNHNS, CDR2 SASEGT. J lost 3 bases, V lost 4 bases, and 7 bases had no gene match. The CDR3 runs 16 residues. This CDR3 reads CASSGGTGINNQPQHF. CDR3 in DNA: TGTGCCAGCAGTGGCGGGACAGGGATTAACAATCAGCCCCAGCATTTT.

Concerning this clone itself: The identical CDR3 is also encoded by other nucleotide sequences in the sample. The chain carries TRBV7-3 and TRBJ1-1; D is perhaps TRBD1 (5 bases). Germline assignment: CDR1 SGHTA and CDR2 FQGTGA. The CDR3 totals 13 residues. V gave up 4 bases and J gave up 4 bases, with 10 bases separating them. The CDR3 DNA reads TGTGCCAGCAGCTCCTCCGGGGGCACTGAAGCTTTCTTT. It yields the protein CASSSSGGTEAFF.

This chain links TRBV6-5 with TRBJ1-2; D possibly corresponds to TRBD1 (5 bases). Germline loops: CDR1 MNHEY, CDR2 SVGAGI. The CDR3 loop spans 15 amino acids. V lost 6 bases, J lost 11 bases, and 25 bases lay in between. In nucleotides, the CDR3 is TGTGCCAGCAGCCGATCTGGGGGTTTGTCTCCGTATTACACCTTC. This sequence encodes CASSRSGGLSPYYTF.

The J gene is TRBJ2-5, the V gene TRBV6-2 or TRBV6-3; the D is unclear. The CDR3 consists of 17 residues. V shed 0 bases and J shed 2 bases, with 16 bases lying between them. Per the germline V gene, CDR1 is MNHEY and CDR2 is SVGEGT. CDR3 nucleotides: TGTGCCAGCAGTTACTCGGGTCTGAATTGGGCTCAAGAGACCCAGTACTTC. It codes for CASSYSGLNWAQETQYF.

The chain is built from TRBV3-1 (or the pseudogene TRBV3-2) and TRBJ1-1; D call uncertain. Germline CDR1 is LGHDT and CDR2 is YNNKEL (reference sequence). Deletions cut 4 bases from V and 1 base from J, with 4 bases between. This CDR3 has 12 residues. The CDR3 DNA sequence: TGTGCCAGCAGCCTGCAGAACACTGAAGCTTTCTTT. Encoded protein: CASSLQNTEAFF.

This chain connects TRBV19 to TRBJ1-1; 7 nucleotides line up with TRBD1. The V gene's germline CDR1 is LNHDA and CDR2 SQIVND (reference sequence). CDR3 length equals 15 residues. V lost 0 bases and J lost 5; bases outside the gene matches: 6. The CDR3, as DNA: TGTGCCAGTAGTATAGATACCAGGGGGTGGACTGAAGCTTTCTTT. As protein: CASSIDTRGWTEAFF.

This chain connects TRBV5-1 to TRBJ2-5, with TRBD1 matching over 7 bases. Trimming took 0 bases from V and 4 from J; bases not matched to a gene: 3. Per the germline V gene, CDR1 is SGHRS and CDR2 is YFSETQ. This CDR3 comprises 14 residues. CDR3 protein: CASSLGQGSETQYF. Here the CDR3 DNA reads TGCGCCAGCAGCTTGGGACAGGGTTCAGAGACCCAGTACTTC. Full variable domain (outside the CDR3, taken from reference TRBV5-1 and TRBJ2-5): KAGVTQTPRYLIKTRGQQVTLSCSPISGHRSVSWYQQTPGQGLQFLFEYFSETQRNKGNFPGRFSGRQFSNSRSEMNVSTLELGDSALYLCASSLGQGSETQYFGPGTRLLVL.

V is TRBV28 and J is TRBJ1-1; D is unresolved. V dropped 5 bases and J dropped 1 base, with 17 bases sitting between them. The CDR3 extends over 16 amino acids. Germline V gene sequence: CDR1 MDHEN, CDR2 SYDVKM. DNA for the CDR3: TGTGCCAGCAGTCGACGAGGAGGCCACGCGAACACTGAAGCTTTCTTT. It specifies CASSRRGGHANTEAFF.

The chain uses TRBV5-8 and TRBJ2-3; 13 nucleotides align to TRBD2. The length of the CDR3 is 16 residues. The V segment lost 0 bases and the J segment 6 bases; nucleotides outside the gene matches: 4. Germline V gene sequence: CDR1 SGHTS, CDR2 YDEGEE. CDR3 DNA: TGTGCCAGCAGCTTGGGACTAGCGGGGGGATCGGATACGCAGTATTTT. Protein sequence: CASSLGLAGGSDTQYF.

The chain is built from TRBV12-5 and TRBJ2-5; D not certain. V gave up 3 bases and J gave up 4 bases, with 9 bases separating them. The CDR3 spans 13 residues. CDR1 and CDR2 from the germline V gene are LGHNT and FRNRAP. The CDR3 region has the DNA TGTGCTAGTGGTTTAGGAGCTGGAGAGACCCAGTACTTC. This sequence encodes CASGLGAGETQYF.

This clone has just one count. In DNA, the CDR3 is TGTGCCAGCAGCTCGCCACATTCTTATGGAGGTGAAGCTTTCTTT. It encodes CASSSPHSYGGEAFF. This chain joins TRBV5-4 and TRBJ1-1; D uncertain. The CDR3 sequence is 15 residues long. The V end was cut by 3 bases, the J end by 7 bases, with 19 bases between. Germline CDR1 is SGHNT and CDR2 is YYREEE (reference sequence).

This chain connects TRBV15 to TRBJ1-2; D call uncertain. The V end was cut by 5 bases, the J end by 6 bases, with 16 bases between. Looked up from germline, CDR1 is LNHNV and CDR2 is YYDKDF (reference sequence). The CDR3 runs to 14 residues. CDR3 sequence: CATSPGEASDGYTF. Written as DNA, the CDR3 is TGTGCCACCAGCCCTGGGGAAGCCTCGGATGGCTACACCTTC.

The V call is TRBV9, the J call TRBJ2-1; D might be TRBD2 (5 bases). CDR1 is SGDLS, CDR2 YYNGEE, per germline. The length of the CDR3 is 14 residues. V was trimmed by 0 bases and J by 7 bases, leaving 11 bases between them. The CDR3 spells CASSVGGGLNEQFF. The CDR3, as DNA: TGTGCCAGCAGCGTAGGTGGAGGTTTGAATGAGCAGTTCTTC.

This clone appeared a single time. The genes are TRBV4-2 and TRBJ2-1; D unresolved. The CDR3 runs to 15 residues. Germline CDR1 reads LGHNA; CDR2 reads YNFKEQ. V lost 0 bases to trimming and J lost 4 bases, with 10 bases between them. CDR3 DNA: TGTGCCAGCAGCCAAGAAGTTATCTGGTACAATGAGCAGTTCTTC. It codes for CASSQEVIWYNEQFF.

This clone came up a few times. The V call is TRBV30, the J call TRBJ2-4; 7 nucleotides match TRBD2. V shed 0 bases, J shed 8 bases, and the junction held 4 bases outside the gene matches. CDR1 is GTSNPN and CDR2 is SVGIG in the germline V gene (reference sequence). The length of the CDR3 is 13 residues. The DNA for the CDR3 is TGTGCCTGGAGTGTCTCTAGCGGCTACATTCAGTACTTC. It yields the protein CAWSVSSGYIQYF.

This clone came up a few times. V usage is TRBV3-1 (or the pseudogene TRBV3-2) and J usage is TRBJ1-1; D gene unclear. The CDR3 totals 15 residues. The germline V and J ends were trimmed by 4 bases and 0 bases, with 12 bases remaining between them. Germline V lookup: CDR1 LGHDT, CDR2 YNNKEL (reference sequence). CDR3 in amino acids: CASSPRARLNTEAFF. The CDR3 DNA reads as TGTGCCAGCAGCCCCCGAGCACGTCTGAACACTGAAGCTTTCTTT.

The V gene is TRBV6-6, the J gene TRBJ1-5; D unclear. The CDR3 contains 14 residues. Trimming cost V 7 bases and J 0 bases, with 10 bases left between them. Germline CDR1 reads MNHNY; CDR2 reads SVGAGI (reference sequence). This chain's CDR3 is CASNQAYSNQPQHF. As DNA, the CDR3 is TGTGCCAGCAATCAGGCTTATAGCAATCAGCCCCAGCATTTT.

V gene TRBV6-5 combines with J gene TRBJ1-3, with TRBD1 matching 9 bases. V was clipped by 8 bases and J by 4 bases; unmatched bases: 6. The germline CDR1 and CDR2 sequences are MNHEY and SVGAGI. The CDR3 totals 14 residues. The CDR3 DNA follows: TGTGCCAGCGACGAGGGACAGGGCGGAAACACCATATATTTT. Residues: CASDEGQGGNTIYF.

This chain links TRBV6-5 with TRBJ1-5; D is unclear. The CDR3 loop spans 13 amino acids. V was trimmed by 6 bases and J by 5 bases, leaving 11 bases between them. In germline, CDR1 is MNHEY, CDR2 SVGAGI. The CDR3 region has the DNA TGTGCCAGCAGCCGCACTCGAGATCAGCCCCAGCATTTT. This encodes CASSRTRDQPQHF.